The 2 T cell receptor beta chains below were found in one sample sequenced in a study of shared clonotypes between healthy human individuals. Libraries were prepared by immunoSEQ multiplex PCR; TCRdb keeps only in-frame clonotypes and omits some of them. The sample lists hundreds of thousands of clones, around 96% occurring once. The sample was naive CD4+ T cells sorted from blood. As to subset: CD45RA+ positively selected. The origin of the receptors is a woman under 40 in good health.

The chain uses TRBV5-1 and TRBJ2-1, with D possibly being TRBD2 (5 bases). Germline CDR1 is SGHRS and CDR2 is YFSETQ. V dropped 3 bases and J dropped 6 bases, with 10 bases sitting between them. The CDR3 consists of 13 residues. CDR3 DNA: TGCGCCAGCAGCTGGGGTGAGGGCAATGAGCAGTTCTTC. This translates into CASSWGEGNEQFF.

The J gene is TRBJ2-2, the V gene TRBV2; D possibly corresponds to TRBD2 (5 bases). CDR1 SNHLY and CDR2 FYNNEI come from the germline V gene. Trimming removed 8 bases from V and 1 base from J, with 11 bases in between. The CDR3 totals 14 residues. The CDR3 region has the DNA TGTGCCAGCGTTCGAGCGGAGAACACCGGGGAGCTGTTTTTT. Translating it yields CASVRAENTGELFF.